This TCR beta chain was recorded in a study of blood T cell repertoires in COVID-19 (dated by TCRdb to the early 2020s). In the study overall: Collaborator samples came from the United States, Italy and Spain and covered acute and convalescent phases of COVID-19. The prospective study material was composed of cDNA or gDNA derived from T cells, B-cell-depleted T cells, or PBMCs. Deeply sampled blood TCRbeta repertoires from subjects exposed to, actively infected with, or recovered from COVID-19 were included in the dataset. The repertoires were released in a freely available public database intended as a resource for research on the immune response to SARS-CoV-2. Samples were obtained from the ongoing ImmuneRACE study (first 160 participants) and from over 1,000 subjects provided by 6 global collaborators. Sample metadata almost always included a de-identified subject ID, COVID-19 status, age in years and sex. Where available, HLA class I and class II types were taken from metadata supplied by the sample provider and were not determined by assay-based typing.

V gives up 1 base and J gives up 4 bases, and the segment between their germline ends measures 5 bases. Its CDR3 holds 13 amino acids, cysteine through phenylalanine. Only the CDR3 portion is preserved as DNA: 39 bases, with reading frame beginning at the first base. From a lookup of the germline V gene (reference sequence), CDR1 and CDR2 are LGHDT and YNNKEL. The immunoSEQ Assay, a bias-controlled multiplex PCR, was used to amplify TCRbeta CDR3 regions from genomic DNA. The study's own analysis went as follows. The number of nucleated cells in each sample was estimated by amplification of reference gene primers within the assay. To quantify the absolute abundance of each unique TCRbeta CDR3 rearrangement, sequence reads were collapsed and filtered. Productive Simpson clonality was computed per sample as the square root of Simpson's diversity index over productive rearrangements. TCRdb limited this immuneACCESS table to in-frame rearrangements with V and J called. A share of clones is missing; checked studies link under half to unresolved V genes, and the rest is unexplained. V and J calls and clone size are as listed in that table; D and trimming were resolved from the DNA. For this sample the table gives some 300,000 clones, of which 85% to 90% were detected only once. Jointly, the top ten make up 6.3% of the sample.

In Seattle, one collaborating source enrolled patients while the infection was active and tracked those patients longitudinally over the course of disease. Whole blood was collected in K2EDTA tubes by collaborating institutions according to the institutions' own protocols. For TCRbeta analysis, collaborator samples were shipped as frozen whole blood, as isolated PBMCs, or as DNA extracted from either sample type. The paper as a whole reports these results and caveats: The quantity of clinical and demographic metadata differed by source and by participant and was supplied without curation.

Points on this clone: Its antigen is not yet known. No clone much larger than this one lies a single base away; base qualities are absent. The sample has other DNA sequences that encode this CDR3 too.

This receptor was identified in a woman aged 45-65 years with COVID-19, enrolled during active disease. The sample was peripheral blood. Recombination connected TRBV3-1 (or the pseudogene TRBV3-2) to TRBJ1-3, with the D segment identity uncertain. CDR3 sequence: CASSQGGGNTIYF. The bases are TGTGCCAGCAGCCAAGGCGGAGGAAACACCATATATTTT.